The 4 T cell receptor beta chains presented below share a single source sample, sequenced in a study of blood T cell repertoires in COVID-19. Profiled with immunoSEQ multiplex PCR; TCRdb holds only in-frame clones, not every one. The sample yields a few hundred thousand clones, less than 85% seen once. Sequenced sample: PBMCs or T cells enriched from blood (not recorded which). The receptors were sampled from a man aged 35 to 55 who had recovered from COVID-19.

The CDR3 nucleotides are TGTGCCAGCAGTCCCACAGGGGAAGGTCAAGAGACCCAGTACTTC. Translating it yields CASSPTGEGQETQYF. This chain joins TRBV6-5 and TRBJ2-5; TRBD1 agrees at 7 bases. The V and J ends lost 5 bases and 2 bases, in that order; junction bases with no gene match: 8. The CDR3 spans 15 residues. Germline assignment: CDR1 MNHEY and CDR2 SVGAGI.

This rearrangement joins TRBV13 to TRBJ1-5; a possible D gene is TRBD1 (5 bases). Germline CDR1 and CDR2: PRHDT and FYEKMQ (reference sequence). The CDR3 is made up of 15 amino acids. V was clipped by 5 bases and J by 3 bases, with 14 bases between them. This CDR3 is CASSTRQFSNQPQHF. As DNA, the CDR3 is TGTGCCAGCAGCACCAGACAGTTTTCCAATCAGCCCCAGCATTTT.

This clone was seen once. This chain uses TRBV18 with TRBJ2-7; 9 nucleotides align to TRBD1. Germline V lookup: CDR1 KGHSH, CDR2 LQKENI. Trimming took 5 bases from V and 3 from J; bases not matched to a gene: 5. The CDR3 has 14 amino acids. In DNA form, the CDR3 reads TGTGCCAGCTCAGGACAGGGGACCCGCTACGAGCAGTACTTC. Residues: CASSGQGTRYEQYF.

This rearrangement joins TRBV25-1 to TRBJ1-3; D is possibly TRBD1 (5 bases). CDR1 is MGHDK and CDR2 is SYGVNS in the germline V gene. This CDR3 has 15 residues. Trimming left V 2 bases short and J 1 base short, with 9 bases between. The CDR3 loop is CASSERTSSGNTIYF. CDR3 bases: TGTGCCAGCAGTGAAAGGACATCGTCTGGAAACACCATATATTTT.